The T cell receptor beta chain described here comes from a study of post-analysis software for immune sequencing data. Background on the study: The disease courses spanned relapsing-remitting, secondary progressive and progressive-relapsing forms of multiple sclerosis. Study-wide points: A few TRBV segments appeared more often in patients than in controls, and TRBV5-6, TRBV5-1 and TRBV20-1 were among these.

Sequencing libraries made from TCR beta cDNA carried unique molecular identifiers. TCRdb analysed the PCR reads with MiXCR anew, one entry per CDR3 protein. The sample holds around 440,000 distinct CDR3 sequences, 40% to 55% seen once. The table lists this clonotype with a few counts. The antigen remains unidentified. Trimming at V came to 6 bases and at J to 0 bases, leaving 2 bases not matched to a gene. The CDR3 extends over 15 amino acids. Looked up from germline, CDR1 is MNHEY and CDR2 is SMNVEV (reference sequence). The chain carries TRBV27 and TRBJ2-1; 10 bases fit TRBD2. The sample consisted of blood. The TCR was taken from a girl aged 10 to 17 with multiple sclerosis. CDR3 loop: CASRLAGISYNEQFF. The DNA of the CDR3 is TGTGCCAGCAGACTAGCGGGGATCTCCTACAATGAGCAGTTCTTC.